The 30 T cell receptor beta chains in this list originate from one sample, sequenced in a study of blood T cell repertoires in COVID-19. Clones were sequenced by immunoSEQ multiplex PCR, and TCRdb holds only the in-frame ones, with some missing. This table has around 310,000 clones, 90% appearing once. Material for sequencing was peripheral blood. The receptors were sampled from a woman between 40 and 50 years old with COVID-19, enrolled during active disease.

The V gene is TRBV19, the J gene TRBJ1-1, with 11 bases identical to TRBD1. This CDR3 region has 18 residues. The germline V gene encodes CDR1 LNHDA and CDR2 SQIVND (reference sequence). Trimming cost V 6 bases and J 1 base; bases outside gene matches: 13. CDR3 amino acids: CASSIRDRGASRNTEAFF. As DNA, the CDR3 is TGTGCCAGTAGCATCCGGGACAGGGGGGCGTCTAGGAACACTGAAGCTTTCTTT. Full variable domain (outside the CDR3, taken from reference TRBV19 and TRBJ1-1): DGGITQSPKYLFRKEGQNVTLSCEQNLNHDAMYWYRQDPGQGLRLIYYSQIVNDFQKGDIAEGYSVSREKKESFPLTVTSAQKNPTAFYLCASSIRDRGASRNTEAFFGQGTRLTVV.

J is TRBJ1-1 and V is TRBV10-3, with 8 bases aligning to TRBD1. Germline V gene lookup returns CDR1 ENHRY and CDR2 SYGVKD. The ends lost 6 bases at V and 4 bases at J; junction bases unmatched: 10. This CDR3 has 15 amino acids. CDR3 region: CAISPTTDRGTEAFF. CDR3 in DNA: TGTGCCATCAGCCCCACTACCGACAGGGGCACTGAAGCTTTCTTT.

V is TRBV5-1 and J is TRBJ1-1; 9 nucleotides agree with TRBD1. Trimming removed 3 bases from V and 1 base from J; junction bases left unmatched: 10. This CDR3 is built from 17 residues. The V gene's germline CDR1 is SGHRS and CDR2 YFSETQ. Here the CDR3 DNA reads TGCGCCAGCAGCTCCCTTGAGGGACAGGGTTCGAACACTGAAGCTTTCTTT. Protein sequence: CASSSLEGQGSNTEAFF.

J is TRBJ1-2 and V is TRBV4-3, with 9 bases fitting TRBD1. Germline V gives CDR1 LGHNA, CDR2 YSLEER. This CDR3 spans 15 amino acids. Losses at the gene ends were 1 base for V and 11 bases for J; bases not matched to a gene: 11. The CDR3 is CASSQGGGQGMGYTF. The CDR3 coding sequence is TGCGCCAGCAGCCAAGGAGGGGGACAGGGAATGGGTTACACCTTC.

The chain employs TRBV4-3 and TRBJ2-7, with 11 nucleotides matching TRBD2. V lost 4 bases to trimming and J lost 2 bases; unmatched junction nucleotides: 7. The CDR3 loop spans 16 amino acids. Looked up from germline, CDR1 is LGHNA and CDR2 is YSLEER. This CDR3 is CASSRQTSGTPYEQYF. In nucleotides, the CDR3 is TGCGCCAGCAGCCGACAGACTAGCGGGACCCCCTACGAGCAGTACTTC.

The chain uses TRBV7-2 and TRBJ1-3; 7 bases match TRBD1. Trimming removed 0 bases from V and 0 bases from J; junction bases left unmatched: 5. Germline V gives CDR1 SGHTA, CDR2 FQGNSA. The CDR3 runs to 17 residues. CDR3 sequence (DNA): TGTGCCAGCAGCTTAGCGCGACAGGGCGCCTCTGGAAACACCATATATTTT. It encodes CASSLARQGASGNTIYF. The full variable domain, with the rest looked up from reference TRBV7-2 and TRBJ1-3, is GAGVSQSPSNKVTEKGKDVELRCDPISGHTALYWYRQSLGQGLEFLIYFQGNSAPDKSGLPSDRFSAERTGGSVSTLTIQRTQQEDSAVYLCASSLARQGASGNTIYFGEGSWLTVV.

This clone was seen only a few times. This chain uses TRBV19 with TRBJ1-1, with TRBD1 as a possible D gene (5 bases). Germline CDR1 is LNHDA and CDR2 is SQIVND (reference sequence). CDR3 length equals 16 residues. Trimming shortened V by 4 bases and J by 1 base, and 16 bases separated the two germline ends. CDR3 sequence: CASSTRGAIQNTEAFF. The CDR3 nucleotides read TGTGCCAGTAGTACAAGGGGTGCCATCCAGAACACTGAAGCTTTCTTT.

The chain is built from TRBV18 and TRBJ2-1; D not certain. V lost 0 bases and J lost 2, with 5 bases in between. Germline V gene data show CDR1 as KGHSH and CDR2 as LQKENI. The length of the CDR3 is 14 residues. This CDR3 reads CASSPPVAYNEQFF. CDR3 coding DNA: TGTGCCAGCTCACCACCGGTAGCCTACAATGAGCAGTTCTTC.

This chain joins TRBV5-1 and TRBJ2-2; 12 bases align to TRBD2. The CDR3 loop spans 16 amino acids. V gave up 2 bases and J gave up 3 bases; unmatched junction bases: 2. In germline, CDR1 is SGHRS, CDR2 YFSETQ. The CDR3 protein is CASSFLAGGDTGELFF. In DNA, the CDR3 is TGCGCCAGCAGCTTTCTAGCGGGAGGGGACACCGGGGAGCTGTTTTTT.

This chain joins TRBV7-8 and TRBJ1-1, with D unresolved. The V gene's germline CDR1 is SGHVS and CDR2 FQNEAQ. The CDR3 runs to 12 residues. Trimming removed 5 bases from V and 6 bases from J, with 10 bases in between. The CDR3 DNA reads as TGTGCCAGCAGCCCGCCCAGGCCTGAAGCTTTCTTT. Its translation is CASSPPRPEAFF.

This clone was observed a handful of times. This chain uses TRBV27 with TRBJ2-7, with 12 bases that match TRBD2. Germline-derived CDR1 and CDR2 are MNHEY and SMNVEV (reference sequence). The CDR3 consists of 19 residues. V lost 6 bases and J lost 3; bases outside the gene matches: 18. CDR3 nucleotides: TGTGCCAGCAGCCTTCGCTTTGGACTAGCGGGACCTCTAAACTACGAGCAGTACTTC. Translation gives CASSLRFGLAGPLNYEQYF.

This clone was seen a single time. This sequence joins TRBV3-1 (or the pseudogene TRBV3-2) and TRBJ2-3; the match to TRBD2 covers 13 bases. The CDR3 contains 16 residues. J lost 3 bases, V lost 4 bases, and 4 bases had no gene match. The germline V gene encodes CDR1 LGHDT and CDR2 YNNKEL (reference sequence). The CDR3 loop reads CASSPGLAGVTDTQYF. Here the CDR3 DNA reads TGTGCCAGCAGCCCCGGACTAGCGGGAGTTACAGATACGCAGTATTTT.

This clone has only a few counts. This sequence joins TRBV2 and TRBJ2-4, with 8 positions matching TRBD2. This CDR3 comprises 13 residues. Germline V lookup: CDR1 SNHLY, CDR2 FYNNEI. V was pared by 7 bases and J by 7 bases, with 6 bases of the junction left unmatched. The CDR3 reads CASKLSGSNIQYF. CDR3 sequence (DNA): TGTGCCAGCAAGTTGAGCGGGAGCAACATTCAGTACTTC.

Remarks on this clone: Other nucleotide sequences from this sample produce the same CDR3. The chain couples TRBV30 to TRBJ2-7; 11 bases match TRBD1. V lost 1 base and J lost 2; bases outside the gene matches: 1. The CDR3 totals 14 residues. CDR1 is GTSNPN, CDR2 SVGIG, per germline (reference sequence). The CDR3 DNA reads TGTGCCTGGAGTGCGGGACAGGGGGCCTACGAGCAGTACTTC. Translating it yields CAWSAGQGAYEQYF.

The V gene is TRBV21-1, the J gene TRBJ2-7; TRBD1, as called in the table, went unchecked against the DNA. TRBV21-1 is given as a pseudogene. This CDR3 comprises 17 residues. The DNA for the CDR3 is TGTGCCAGCAGCCTCCGGACGGGACAGGGATGGTTTGGCGAGCAGTACTTC. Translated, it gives CASSLRTGQGWFGEQYF.

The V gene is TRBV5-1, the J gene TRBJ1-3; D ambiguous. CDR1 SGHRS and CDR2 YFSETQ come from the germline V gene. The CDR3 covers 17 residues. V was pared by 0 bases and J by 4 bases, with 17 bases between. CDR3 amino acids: CASSLELRAVEGNTIYF. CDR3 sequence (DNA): TGCGCCAGCAGCTTGGAGTTAAGAGCGGTAGAGGGAAACACCATATATTTT.

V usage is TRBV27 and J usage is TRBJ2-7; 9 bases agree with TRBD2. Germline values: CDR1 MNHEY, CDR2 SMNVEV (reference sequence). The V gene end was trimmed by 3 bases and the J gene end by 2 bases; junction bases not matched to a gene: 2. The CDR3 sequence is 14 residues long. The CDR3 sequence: CASSLAGGAYEQYF. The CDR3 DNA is TGTGCCAGCAGTTTGGCGGGGGGGGCCTACGAGCAGTACTTC.

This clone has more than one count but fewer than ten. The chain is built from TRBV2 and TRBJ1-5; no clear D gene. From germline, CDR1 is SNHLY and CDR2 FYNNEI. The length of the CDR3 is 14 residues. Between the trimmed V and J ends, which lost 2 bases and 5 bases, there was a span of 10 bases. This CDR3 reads CASSETAGDQPQHF. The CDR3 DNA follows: TGTGCCAGCAGTGAAACGGCCGGGGATCAGCCCCAGCATTTT. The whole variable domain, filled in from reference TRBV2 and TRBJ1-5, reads EPEVTQTPSHQVTQMGQEVILRCVPISNHLYFYWYRQILGQKVEFLVSFYNNEISEKSEIFDDQFSVERPDGSNFTLKIRSTKLEDSAMYFCASSETAGDQPQHFGDGTRLSIL.

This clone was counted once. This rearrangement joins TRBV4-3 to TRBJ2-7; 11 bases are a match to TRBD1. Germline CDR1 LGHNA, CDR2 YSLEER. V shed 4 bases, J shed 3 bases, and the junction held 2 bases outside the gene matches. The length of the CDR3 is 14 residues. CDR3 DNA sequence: TGCGCCAGCAGCCGGGACAGGGGGAACTACGAGCAGTACTTC. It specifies CASSRDRGNYEQYF.

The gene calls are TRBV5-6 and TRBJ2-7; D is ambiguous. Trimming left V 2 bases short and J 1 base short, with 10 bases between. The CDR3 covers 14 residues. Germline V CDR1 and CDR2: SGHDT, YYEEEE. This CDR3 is CASSFGQASYEQYF. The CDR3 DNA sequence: TGTGCCAGCAGCTTTGGGCAGGCATCCTACGAGCAGTACTTC.

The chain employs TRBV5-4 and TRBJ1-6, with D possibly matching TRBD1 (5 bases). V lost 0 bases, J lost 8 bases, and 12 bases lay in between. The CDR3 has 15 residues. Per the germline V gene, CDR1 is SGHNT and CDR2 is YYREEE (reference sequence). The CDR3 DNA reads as TGTGCCAGCAGCTTGGACACAGGTCCCGATTCACCCCTCCACTTT. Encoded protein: CASSLDTGPDSPLHF.

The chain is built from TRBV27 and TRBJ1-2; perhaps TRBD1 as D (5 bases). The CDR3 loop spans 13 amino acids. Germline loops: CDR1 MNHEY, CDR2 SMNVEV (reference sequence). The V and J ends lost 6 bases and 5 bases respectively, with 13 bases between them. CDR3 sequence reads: CASRARGVYGYTF. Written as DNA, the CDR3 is TGTGCCAGCAGGGCCCGGGGGGTTTATGGCTACACCTTC.

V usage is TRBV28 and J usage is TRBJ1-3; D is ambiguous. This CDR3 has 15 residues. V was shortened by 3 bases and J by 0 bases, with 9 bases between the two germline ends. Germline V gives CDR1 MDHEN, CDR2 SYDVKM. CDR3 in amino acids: CASSFGGTSGNTIYF. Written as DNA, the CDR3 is TGTGCCAGCAGTTTTGGTGGCACCTCTGGAAACACCATATATTTT.

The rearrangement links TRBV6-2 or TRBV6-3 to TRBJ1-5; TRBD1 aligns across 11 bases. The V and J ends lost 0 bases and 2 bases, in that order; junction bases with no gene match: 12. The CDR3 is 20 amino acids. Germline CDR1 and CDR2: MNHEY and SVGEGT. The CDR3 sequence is CASSYSTGHPGQGGNQPQHF. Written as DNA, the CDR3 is TGTGCCAGCAGTTACTCGACGGGACACCCGGGACAGGGGGGCAATCAGCCCCAGCATTTT.

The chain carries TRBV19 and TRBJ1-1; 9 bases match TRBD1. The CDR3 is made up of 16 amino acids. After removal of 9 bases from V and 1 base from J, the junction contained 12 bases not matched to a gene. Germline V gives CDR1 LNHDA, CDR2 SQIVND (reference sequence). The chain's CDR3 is CASRSDRGLRNTEAFF. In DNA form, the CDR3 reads TGTGCCAGCCGGTCGGACAGGGGCCTGCGGAACACTGAAGCTTTCTTT.

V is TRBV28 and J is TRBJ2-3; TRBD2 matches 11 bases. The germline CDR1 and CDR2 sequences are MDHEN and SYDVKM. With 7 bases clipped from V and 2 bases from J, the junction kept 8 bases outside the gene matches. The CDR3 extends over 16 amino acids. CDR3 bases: TGTGCCAGCACCCCCGGGACTAGCGGAAACACAGATACGCAGTATTTT. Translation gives CASTPGTSGNTDTQYF. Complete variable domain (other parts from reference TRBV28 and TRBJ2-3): DVKVTQSSRYLVKRTGEKVFLECVQDMDHENMFWYRQDPGLGLRLIYFSYDVKMKEKGDIPEGYSVSREKKERFSLILESASTNQTSMYLCASTPGTSGNTDTQYFGPGTRLTVL.

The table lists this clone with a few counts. As DNA, the CDR3 is TGTGCCAGCAGCACGTCCTCCAGGGGGCAGGGTCAGCCCCAGCATTTT. As protein: CASSTSSRGQGQPQHF. This chain joins TRBV13 and TRBJ1-5, with 8 bases aligning to TRBD1. The CDR3 spans 16 residues. Germline loops: CDR1 PRHDT, CDR2 FYEKMQ (reference sequence). V lost 5 bases and J lost 6; bases outside the gene matches: 12.

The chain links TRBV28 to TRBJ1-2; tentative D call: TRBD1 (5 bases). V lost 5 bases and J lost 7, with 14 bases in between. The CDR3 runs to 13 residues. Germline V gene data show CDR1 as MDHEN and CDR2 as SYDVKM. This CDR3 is CASSPEGTGGYTF. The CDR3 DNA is TGTGCCAGCAGTCCCGAAGGGACTGGTGGCTACACCTTC.

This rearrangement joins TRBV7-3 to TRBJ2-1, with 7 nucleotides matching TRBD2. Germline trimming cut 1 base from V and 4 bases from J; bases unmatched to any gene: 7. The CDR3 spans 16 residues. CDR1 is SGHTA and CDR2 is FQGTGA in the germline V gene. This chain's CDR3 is CASSLIGGEGYNEQFF. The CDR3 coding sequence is TGTGCCAGCAGCTTAATCGGCGGGGAGGGATACAATGAGCAGTTCTTC.

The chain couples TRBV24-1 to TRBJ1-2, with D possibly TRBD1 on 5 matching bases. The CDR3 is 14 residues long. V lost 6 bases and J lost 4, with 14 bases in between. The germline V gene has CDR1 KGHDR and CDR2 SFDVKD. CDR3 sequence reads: CATSPSHRSYGYTF. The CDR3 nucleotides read TGTGCCACCAGTCCCTCGCACAGGAGCTATGGCTACACCTTC.